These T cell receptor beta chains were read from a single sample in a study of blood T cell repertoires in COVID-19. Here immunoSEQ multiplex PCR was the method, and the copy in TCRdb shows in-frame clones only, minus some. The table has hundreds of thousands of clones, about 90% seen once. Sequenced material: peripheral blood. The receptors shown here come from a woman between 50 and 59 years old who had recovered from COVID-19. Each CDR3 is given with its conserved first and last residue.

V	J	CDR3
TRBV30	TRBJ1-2	CAWSVLPPGTGGLGYTF
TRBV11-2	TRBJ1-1	CASSLTGGWTEAFF
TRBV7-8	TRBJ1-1	CASSQRVTEAFF
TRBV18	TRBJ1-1	CASSPGAYTEAFF
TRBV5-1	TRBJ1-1	CASSLVGQGYLGNTEAFF
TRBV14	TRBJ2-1	CASSRAGTGNFF
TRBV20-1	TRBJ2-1	CSASSPGQYNEQFF
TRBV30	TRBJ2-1	CAWSYKDRVSDEQFF
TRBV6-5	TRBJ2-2	CAGGAGKGDTGELFF
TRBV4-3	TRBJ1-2	CASSQDLAEVNGYTF
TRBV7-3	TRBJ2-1	CASSLQTTALGNEQFF
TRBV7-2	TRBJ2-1	CASRGLVTSSYNEQFF
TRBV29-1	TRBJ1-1	CSVPGTGGLTEAFF
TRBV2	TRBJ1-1	CASKWSQGLEAFF
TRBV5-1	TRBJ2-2	CASYRDINTGELFF
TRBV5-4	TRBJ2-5	CASSSASGGGRGETQYF
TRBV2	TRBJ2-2	CASSESVGTGELFF
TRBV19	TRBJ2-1	CASSSGEGQPSYNEQFF